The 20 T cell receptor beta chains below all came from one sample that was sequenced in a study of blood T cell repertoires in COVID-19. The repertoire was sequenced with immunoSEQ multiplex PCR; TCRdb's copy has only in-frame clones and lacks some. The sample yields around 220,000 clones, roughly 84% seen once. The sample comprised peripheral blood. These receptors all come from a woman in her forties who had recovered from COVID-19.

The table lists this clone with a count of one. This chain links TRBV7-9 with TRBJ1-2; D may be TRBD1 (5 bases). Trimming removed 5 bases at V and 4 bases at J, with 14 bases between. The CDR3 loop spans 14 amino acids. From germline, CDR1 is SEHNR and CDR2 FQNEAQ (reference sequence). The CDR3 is CASSKGALGYGYTF. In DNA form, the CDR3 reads TGTGCCAGCAGCAAAGGGGCGTTGGGCTATGGCTACACCTTC.

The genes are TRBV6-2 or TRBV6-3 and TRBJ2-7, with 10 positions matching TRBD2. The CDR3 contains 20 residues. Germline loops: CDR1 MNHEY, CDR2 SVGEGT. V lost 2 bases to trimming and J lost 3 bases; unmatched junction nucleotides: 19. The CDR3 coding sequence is TGTGCCAGCAGTTACCACCACGAAGAACTAGCGGGACATCTCTTCTACGAGCAGTACTTC. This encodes CASSYHHEELAGHLFYEQYF.

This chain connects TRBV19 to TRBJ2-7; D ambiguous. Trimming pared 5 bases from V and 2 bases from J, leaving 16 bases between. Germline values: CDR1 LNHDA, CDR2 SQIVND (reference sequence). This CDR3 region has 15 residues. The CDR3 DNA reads TGTGCCAGTAGTCTACGCGACGGGTTAACCTACGAGCAGTACTTC. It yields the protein CASSLRDGLTYEQYF.

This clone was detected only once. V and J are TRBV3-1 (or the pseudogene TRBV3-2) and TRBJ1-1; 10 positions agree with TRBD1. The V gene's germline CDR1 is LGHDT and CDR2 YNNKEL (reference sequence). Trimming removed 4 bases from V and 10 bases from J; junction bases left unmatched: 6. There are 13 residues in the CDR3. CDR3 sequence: CASSPTGGHGAFF. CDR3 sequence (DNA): TGTGCCAGCAGCCCGACAGGGGGCCATGGAGCTTTCTTT.

The CDR3 is CASSPGTSGSTDTQYF. The CDR3 DNA is TGTGCCAGCAGCCCAGGGACTAGCGGGAGCACAGATACGCAGTATTTT. The rearrangement links TRBV7-9 to TRBJ2-3, with TRBD2 matching over 12 bases. The V gene's germline CDR1 is SEHNR and CDR2 FQNEAQ (reference sequence). CDR3 size: 16 residues. V lost 5 bases, J lost 0 bases, and 3 bases stayed unmatched.

CDR3 sequence: CASSLVERTEAFF. CDR3 DNA: TGCGCCAGCAGCTTGGTGGAGCGGACTGAAGCTTTCTTT. The gene calls are TRBV5-1 and TRBJ1-1; D is ambiguous. The CDR3 is 13 amino acids. Per germline, CDR1 SGHRS and CDR2 YFSETQ. The V end was cut by 0 bases, the J end by 5 bases, with 8 bases between.

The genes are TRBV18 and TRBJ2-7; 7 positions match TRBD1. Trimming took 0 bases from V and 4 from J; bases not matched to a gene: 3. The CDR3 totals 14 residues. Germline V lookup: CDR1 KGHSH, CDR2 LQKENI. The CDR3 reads CASSPPDRVYEQYF. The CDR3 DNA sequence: TGTGCCAGCTCACCACCCGACAGGGTGTACGAGCAGTACTTC.

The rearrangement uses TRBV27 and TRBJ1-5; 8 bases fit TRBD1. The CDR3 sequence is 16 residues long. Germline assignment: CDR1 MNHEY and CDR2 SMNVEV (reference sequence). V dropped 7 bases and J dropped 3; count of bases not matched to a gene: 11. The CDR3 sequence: CASKIEDRDHNQPQHF. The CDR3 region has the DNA TGTGCCAGCAAGATTGAGGACAGGGACCACAATCAGCCCCAGCATTTT.

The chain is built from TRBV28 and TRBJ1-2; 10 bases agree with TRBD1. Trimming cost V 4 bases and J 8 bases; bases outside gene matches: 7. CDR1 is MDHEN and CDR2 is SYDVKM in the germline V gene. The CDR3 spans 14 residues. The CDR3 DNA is TGTGCCAGCAGTTCTGACAGGGGGCTCAGGGGCTACACCTTC. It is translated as CASSSDRGLRGYTF.

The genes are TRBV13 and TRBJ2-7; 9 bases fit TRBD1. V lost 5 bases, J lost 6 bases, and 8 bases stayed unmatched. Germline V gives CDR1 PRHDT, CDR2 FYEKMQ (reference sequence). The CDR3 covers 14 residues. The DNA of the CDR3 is TGTGCCAGCAGCCTCGGGACAGGGCACTTCGAGCAGTACTTC. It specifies CASSLGTGHFEQYF.

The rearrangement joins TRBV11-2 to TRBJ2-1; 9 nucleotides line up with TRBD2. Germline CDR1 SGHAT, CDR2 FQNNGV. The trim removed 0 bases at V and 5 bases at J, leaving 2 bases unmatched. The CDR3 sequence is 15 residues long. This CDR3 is CASSLEAGGHNEQFF. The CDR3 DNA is TGTGCCAGCAGCTTAGAAGCGGGGGGACACAATGAGCAGTTCTTC.

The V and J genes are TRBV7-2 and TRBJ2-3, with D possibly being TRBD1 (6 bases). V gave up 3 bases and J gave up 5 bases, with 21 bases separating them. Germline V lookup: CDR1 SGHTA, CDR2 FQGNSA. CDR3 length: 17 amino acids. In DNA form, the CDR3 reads TGTGCCAGCAGCTTTTTGCCGGGACAAGCGATAGGAGATACGCAGTATTTT. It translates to CASSFLPGQAIGDTQYF. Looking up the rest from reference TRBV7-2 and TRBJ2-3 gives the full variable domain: GAGVSQSPSNKVTEKGKDVELRCDPISGHTALYWYRQSLGQGLEFLIYFQGNSAPDKSGLPSDRFSAERTGGSVSTLTIQRTQQEDSAVYLCASSFLPGQAIGDTQYFGPGTRLTVL.

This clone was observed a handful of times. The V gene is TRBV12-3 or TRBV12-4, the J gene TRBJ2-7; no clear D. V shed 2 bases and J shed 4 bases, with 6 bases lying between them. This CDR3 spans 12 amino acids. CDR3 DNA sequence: TGTGCCAGCAGTTTATATCTGTACGAGCAGTACTTC. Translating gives CASSLYLYEQYF.

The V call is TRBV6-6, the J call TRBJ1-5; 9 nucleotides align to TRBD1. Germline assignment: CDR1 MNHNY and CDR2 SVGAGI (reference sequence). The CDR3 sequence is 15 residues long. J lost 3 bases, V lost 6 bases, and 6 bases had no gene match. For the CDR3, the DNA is TGTGCCAGCAGGCCGGGACAGGGCCTCAATCAGCCCCAGCATTTT. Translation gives CASRPGQGLNQPQHF.

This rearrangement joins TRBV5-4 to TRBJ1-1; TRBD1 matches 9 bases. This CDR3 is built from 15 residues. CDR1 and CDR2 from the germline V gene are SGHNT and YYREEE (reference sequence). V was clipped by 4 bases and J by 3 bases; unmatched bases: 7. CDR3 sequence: CASSTGQGVYTEAFF. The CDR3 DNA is TGTGCCAGCAGCACGGGACAGGGAGTTTACACTGAAGCTTTCTTT.

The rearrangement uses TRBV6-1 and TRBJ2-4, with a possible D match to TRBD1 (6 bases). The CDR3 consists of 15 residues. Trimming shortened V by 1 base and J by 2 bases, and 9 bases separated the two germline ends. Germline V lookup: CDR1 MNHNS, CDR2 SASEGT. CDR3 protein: CASSEGQATKNIQYF. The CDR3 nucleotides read TGTGCCAGCAGTGAAGGACAGGCTACCAAAAACATTCAGTACTTC.

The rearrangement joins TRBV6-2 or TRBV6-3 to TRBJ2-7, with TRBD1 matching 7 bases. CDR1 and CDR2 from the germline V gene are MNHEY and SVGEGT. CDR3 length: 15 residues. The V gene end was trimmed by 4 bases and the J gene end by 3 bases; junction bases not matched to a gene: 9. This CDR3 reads CASSSRQGVDYEQYF. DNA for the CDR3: TGTGCCAGCAGTTCAAGACAGGGAGTGGACTACGAGCAGTACTTC.

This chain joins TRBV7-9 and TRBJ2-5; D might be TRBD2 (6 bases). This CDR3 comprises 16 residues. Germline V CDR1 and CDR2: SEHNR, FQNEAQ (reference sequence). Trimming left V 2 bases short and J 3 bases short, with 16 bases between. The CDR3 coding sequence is TGTGCCAGCAGCTTATCCGGCGGGACTGGAAAAGAGACCCAGTACTTC. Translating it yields CASSLSGGTGKETQYF.

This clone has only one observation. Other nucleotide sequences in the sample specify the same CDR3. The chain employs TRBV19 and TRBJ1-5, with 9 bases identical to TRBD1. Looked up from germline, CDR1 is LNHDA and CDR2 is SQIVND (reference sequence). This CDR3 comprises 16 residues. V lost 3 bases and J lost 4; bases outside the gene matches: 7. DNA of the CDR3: TGTGCCAGTAGTATCGGGGGAGGACAGGGGAATCAGCCCCAGCATTTT. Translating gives CASSIGGGQGNQPQHF.

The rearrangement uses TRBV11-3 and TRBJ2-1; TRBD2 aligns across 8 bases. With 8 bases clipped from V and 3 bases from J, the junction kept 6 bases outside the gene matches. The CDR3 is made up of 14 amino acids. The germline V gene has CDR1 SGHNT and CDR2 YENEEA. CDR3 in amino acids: CASLAGRNYNEQFF. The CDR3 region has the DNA TGTGCCAGCTTAGCGGGACGGAACTACAATGAGCAGTTCTTC.